This T cell receptor beta chain was sequenced during a study of T cell responses to AZD1222 COVID-19 vaccine (dated by TCRdb to about 2021). Background for the entire study: TCR sequencing covered some 250 trial participants: about 210 given two doses of AZD1222 and 26 given two doses of MenACWY control vaccine. Enrollment into the trials was organized by age into subgroups of 18-55, 56-69 and 70-plus years, and those subgroups contained about 160, 30 and 59 TCR-sequenced participants, respectively.

The CDR3 regions of human TCRbeta chains were analyzed by immunosequencing. For the original study's pipeline: Repertoire TCRs were matched against a reference library of SARS-CoV-2-specific TCRs generated with the MIRA antigen-specificity platform. Breadth meant the fraction of unique TCRs that were SARS-CoV-2-associated, whereas depth meant the fraction of total T cells that were SARS-CoV-2-associated. Using the MIRA data, each spike-specific TCR was mapped to the spike region that the TCR reacts to and placed in a CD4 or CD8 class. Log10-transformed breadth and depth values were compared by one-way ANOVA with Sidak's multiple comparisons tests. In TCRdb, the immuneACCESS table is reduced to in-frame sequences with V and J assigned. These tables do not hold every clone; where another copy was compared, an unresolved V gene accounts for under half, and the others remain unexplained. V and J calls and clone size follow that table, whereas D and trimming were derived from the DNA. The sample contains around 88,000 clones, about 90% of them found a single time. Less than 3.5% of the sample goes to the ten largest clones.

The time point label, read with the paper, signifies: baseline before first vaccination. The treatment or condition label corresponds to: meningococcal conjugate vaccine given as trial control. The vaccinee samples were drawn from two UK trials, COV001 and COV002, one of which was a single-blind randomized controlled phase 2/3 trial testing AZD1222 (ChAdOx1 nCoV-19) in healthy adults. For TCRbeta chain sequencing, PBMC samples were collected from trial participants at day 0 and at day 28 after the second dose. Clipping removes 0 bases from V and 4 bases from J, with 9 as the unmatched junction base count. The CDR3 goes from the cysteine to the phenylalanine over 18 residues. This entry keeps only the CDR3 DNA: 54 bases, framed from base 1. CDR1 and CDR2 are read off the germline V gene (reference sequence) as LGHDT and YNNKEL. Regarding this clone: The antigen it binds to is not known. The record has no base qualities; no much larger clone is one base away.

Broader findings and caveats from the paper: Because no samples from the day 14 peak response were available, repertoires could be characterized only after the peak T cell response. After two AZD1222 doses, both the breadth and the depth of spike-specific TCRs were significantly higher than at day 0 and than in MenACWY recipients. Participants were mostly white British, with more females than males. The authors suggested clonal diversity may have been underestimated. Reportedly, close to half of the unique spike-specific TCRs recognized epitopes lying outside the regions that are mutated in the B.1.351 and B.1.1.7 variants. Conclusions about previously exposed vaccinees are limited because only six or seven AZD1222 recipients were SARS-CoV-2 seropositive at baseline. The 56-69-year group was small, and its depth increase did not reach significance, likely because of low power. CD4 TCRs associated with the vaccine covered the entire spike protein, and the dominant responses were in regions 160-218 and 743-854.

Source: peripheral blood, taken on day 0 of MenACWY control vaccination. This sequence was found in an adult in good health. The chain employs TRBV3-1 (or the pseudogene TRBV3-2) and TRBJ1-1; TRBD1 aligns with 12 central bases. The CDR3 loop reads CASSQDRGTGGWGTEAFF. The DNA reads TGTGCCAGCAGCCAAGACCGGGGGACAGGGGGCTGGGGCACTGAAGCTTTCTTT.